This entry features one TCR beta chain sequence. This clone counts as medium-sized (0.01 to 0.1%). The antigen this receptor binds is unknown. No clone much larger than this one lies a single base away; base qualities are absent. No patient had received any treatment before thyroid surgery. Patient clinical samples collected from about 2012 to 2018 were retrospectively analysed using T-cell receptor beta sequencing. The library came from PCR. Instrument used: Illumina HiSeq 4000. The TCR beta-chain CDR3 region of each patient was profiled by high-throughput sequencing. In the paper's pipeline: CDR3 differences across clinicopathological groups were used to build a classifier for discriminating distant-metastatic papillary thyroid cancer patients. The Shannon index was used to assess repertoire diversity, and the Morisita-Horn index was used to assess tumor-blood repertoire similarity. TCRdb reworked the public reads: Q25 trimming with fastp, MiXCR clone assembly, productive beta chains retained. What appears here as the V and J calls and clone size reflects TCRdb's work, not the paper's. This sample comprises approximately 30,000 clones, 3.5% to 4% of them detected only once. Of the sample, about 3.3% falls within the top ten clones.

This entry comes from a study of metastatic and nonmetastatic thyroid tumors (dated by TCRdb to 2020 to 2022). For the study in its entirety: Repertoires from peripheral blood and from tumor or nodule tissue samples of malignant and benign thyroid patients were compared.

Broad study findings and their caveats: TCR beta diversity was reported as significantly higher in malignant tumors than in benign nodules, in both blood and tumor samples.

The germline V end is reduced by 5 bases and the J end by 0 bases; junction bases left unmatched: 0. Taken from the germline V gene (reference sequence), the CDR1 and CDR2 loops are MNHEY and SMNVEV. From cysteine to phenylalanine, the CDR3 is 14 amino acids long. Here the CDR3 DNA is all that survives: 42 bases in frame from base 1. The chain couples TRBV27 to TRBJ2-7, with 11 bases aligning to TRBD2. The specimen sequenced was blood. The clonotype comes from a male donor with papillary thyroid cancer or a benign thyroid nodule (not recorded which). Some clones in this sample may be carry-over from other donors' samples. The nucleotide sequence is given as TGTGCCAGCAGTGGACTAGCGGGCTCCTACGAGCAGTACTTC. This encodes CASSGLAGSYEQYF.